The sequence of this T cell receptor beta chain was determined in a study of blood T cell repertoires in COVID-19. Study information: The analysed material was cDNA or gDNA that came from T cells, B-cell-depleted T cells, or PBMCs.

The CDR3 spans 15 residues. Trimming at V came to 1 base and at J to 3 bases, leaving 3 bases not matched to a gene. Germline V gene sequence: CDR1 KGHSH, CDR2 LQKENI. In the original processing: By means of reference gene primer amplification, nucleated cell counts were estimated. TCRdb's copy holds only in-frame clones and misses some; the assay was immunoSEQ multiplex PCR. D and trimming come from the DNA, and the V and J calls and clone size come from that table. The sample holds roughly 50,000 clones; 85% to 90% are singletons and the top ten take about 10%. This chain connects TRBV18 to TRBJ1-2; 9 bases fit TRBD1. The receptor was derived from a human donor in a cohort sampled during active COVID-19. Sequencing was performed on peripheral blood. CDR3: CASSPLTGGHYGYTF. Here the CDR3 DNA reads TGTGCCAGCTCACCACTAACAGGGGGCCACTATGGCTACACCTTC. Variable domain in full (rest from reference TRBV18 and TRBJ1-2): NAGVMQNPRHLVRRRGQEARLRCSPMKGHSHVYWYRQLPEEGLKFMVYLQKENIIDESGMPKERFSAEFPKEGPSILRIQQVVRGDSAAYFCASSPLTGGHYGYTFGSGTRLTVV.